The 27 T cell receptor beta chains below come from one sample, sequenced in a study of T-cell memory formation after mild COVID-19. TCRdb processed the 5' RACE reads anew with MiXCR; each CDR3 protein has one entry. The sample holds 75,000 to 90,000 distinct CDR3 sequences, about 14% seen once. The source material was PBMCs or a T cell subset sorted from them (not recorded which). These receptors originate from an adult woman who had mild COVID-19 (a few samples of this study predate the infection). Cell type and time point are not known.

This clonotype was recorded a few times. The chain carries TRBV5-1 and TRBJ2-3, with 7 bases matching TRBD1. This CDR3 is built from 16 residues. CDR1 is SGHRS and CDR2 is YFSETQ in the germline V gene. V was clipped by 0 bases and J by 1 base; unmatched bases: 5. The CDR3 is CASSLDIGQGTDTQYF. In DNA, the CDR3 is TGCGCCAGCAGCTTGGATATCGGACAGGGCACAGATACGCAGTATTTT.

This clonotype was found many times. CDR3 region: CASSLEGTASYEQYF. CDR3 bases: TGTGCCAGCAGCTTAGAGGGGACAGCCTCCTACGAGCAGTACTTC. The rearrangement links TRBV7-6 to TRBJ2-7; 7 nucleotides align to TRBD1. This CDR3 region has 15 residues. Germline CDR1 SGHVS, CDR2 FNYEAQ. With V trimmed by 1 base and J by 0 bases, 3 bases remained unmatched.

CDR3 sequence reads: CSARDSDRNTEAFF. DNA of the CDR3: TGCAGTGCTAGAGACTCCGACAGGAACACTGAAGCTTTCTTT. The V gene is TRBV20-1, the J gene TRBJ1-1; D might be TRBD1 (5 bases). Germline V gene data show CDR1 as DFQATT and CDR2 as SNEGSKA (reference sequence). The V gene lost 0 bases and the J gene lost 1 base, with 9 bases spanning the gap. The CDR3 contains 14 residues.

The CDR3 is CASSLSGQGYNEQFF. In DNA form, the CDR3 reads TGTGCCAGCAGCTTGTCCGGACAGGGATACAATGAGCAGTTCTTC. V is TRBV5-6 and J is TRBJ2-1, with 8 positions matching TRBD1. CDR1 is SGHDT and CDR2 is YYEEEE in the germline V gene. V lost 1 base to trimming and J lost 4 bases; unmatched junction nucleotides: 4. The CDR3 is made up of 15 amino acids.

This clonotype was observed a few times. The V and J genes are TRBV4-1 and TRBJ1-1, with D hard to call. Per germline, CDR1 MGHRA and CDR2 YSYEKL. The germline V and J ends were trimmed by 0 bases and 4 bases, with 12 bases remaining between them. This CDR3 contains 15 residues. The CDR3 region has the DNA TGCGCCAGCAGCCAAGACGGCGGGCTGGGCACTGAAGCTTTCTTT. Its protein product is CASSQDGGLGTEAFF.

This clonotype was recorded a few times. The genes are TRBV4-3 and TRBJ2-6; D may be TRBD2 (5 bases). This CDR3 is built from 17 residues. The germline V and J ends were trimmed by 5 bases and 1 base, with 15 bases remaining between them. Germline CDR1 LGHNA, CDR2 YSLEER. The CDR3 protein is CASSFRTDLSGANVLTF. CDR3 DNA sequence: TGCGCCAGCAGCTTCAGAACGGACTTGTCTGGGGCCAACGTCCTGACTTTC.

The V call is TRBV6-6, the J call TRBJ2-1; the D is unclear. Trimming removed 2 bases at V and 9 bases at J, with 5 bases between. CDR1 is MNHNY, CDR2 SVGAGI, per germline (reference sequence). The CDR3 contains 11 residues. The CDR3 reads CASSYGSEQFF. The DNA of the CDR3 is TGTGCCAGCAGTTACGGTAGTGAGCAGTTCTTC.

This chain joins TRBV20-1 and TRBJ2-1, with D tentatively TRBD1 or TRBD2 (5 bases each). From germline, CDR1 is DFQATT and CDR2 SNEGSKA (reference sequence). Trimming shortened V by 0 bases and J by 4 bases, and 13 bases separated the two germline ends. CDR3 length equals 15 residues. This CDR3 reads CSARDRQGVYNEQFF. In DNA form, the CDR3 reads TGCAGTGCTAGAGATAGGCAGGGAGTATACAATGAGCAGTTCTTC.

This clonotype was observed a handful of times. The chain couples TRBV7-9 to TRBJ2-7; maybe TRBD2 (6 bases). From germline, CDR1 is SEHNR and CDR2 FQNEAQ (reference sequence). This CDR3 contains 14 residues. V gave up 5 bases and J gave up 2 bases, with 13 bases separating them. CDR3 bases: TGTGCCAGCAGCCCGGGGGTTCGCCCCTACGAGCAGTACTTC. Its protein is CASSPGVRPYEQYF. The whole variable domain, filled in from reference TRBV7-9 and TRBJ2-7, reads DTGVSQNPRHKITKRGQNVTFRCDPISEHNRLYWYRQTLGQGPEFLTYFQNEAQLEKSRLLSDRFSAERPKGSFSTLEIQRTEQGDSAMYLCASSPGVRPYEQYFGPGTRLTVT.

V usage is TRBV7-6 and J usage is TRBJ2-7, with D possibly matching TRBD2 (5 bases). Deletions cut 0 bases from V and 2 bases from J, with 8 bases between. This CDR3 comprises 14 residues. From germline, CDR1 is SGHVS and CDR2 FNYEAQ. CDR3 amino acids: CASSLAPGTYEQYF. Written as DNA, the CDR3 is TGTGCCAGCAGCTTAGCACCGGGGACCTACGAGCAGTACTTC.

The chain uses TRBV7-8 and TRBJ1-6; D might be TRBD1 (5 bases). The germline V gene has CDR1 SGHVS and CDR2 FQNEAQ. V was clipped by 5 bases and J by 7 bases, with 15 bases between them. The CDR3 extends over 15 amino acids. The CDR3 DNA sequence: TGTGCCAGCAGCCGATCAGGGTCCCTCAATTCACCCCTCCACTTT. Protein sequence: CASSRSGSLNSPLHF.

V is TRBV27 and J is TRBJ2-1; no clear D. Trimming cost V 1 base and J 0 bases, with 7 bases left between them. The CDR3 is 15 amino acids. CDR1 MNHEY and CDR2 SMNVEV come from the germline V gene (reference sequence). The CDR3 loop is CASSLFTSSYNEQFF. For the CDR3, the DNA is TGTGCCAGCAGTTTATTTACGAGCTCCTACAATGAGCAGTTCTTC.

The chain is built from TRBV27 and TRBJ1-1, with D uncertain. The CDR3 length is 14 residues. V lost 6 bases, J lost 1 base, and 12 bases lay in between. Germline lookup yields CDR1 MNHEY and CDR2 SMNVEV (reference sequence). The CDR3 nucleotides are TGTGCCAGCAGCGGAGATTTTGGGAACACTGAAGCTTTCTTT. Translating it yields CASSGDFGNTEAFF.

This clonotype was seen only a few times. This sequence joins TRBV7-9 and TRBJ1-1; 9 nucleotides align to TRBD1. Trimming removed 5 bases from V and 7 bases from J; junction bases left unmatched: 5. The V gene's germline CDR1 is SEHNR and CDR2 FQNEAQ (reference sequence). This CDR3 contains 13 residues. CDR3 loop: CASSPGTGLEAFF. CDR3 DNA: TGTGCCAGCAGCCCAGGGACAGGGCTTGAAGCTTTCTTT. Full variable domain (remainder filled in from reference TRBV7-9 and TRBJ1-1): DTGVSQNPRHKITKRGQNVTFRCDPISEHNRLYWYRQTLGQGPEFLTYFQNEAQLEKSRLLSDRFSAERPKGSFSTLEIQRTEQGDSAMYLCASSPGTGLEAFFGQGTRLTVV.

This clonotype was recorded many times. The chain uses TRBV7-8 and TRBJ2-1; unclear D gene. The CDR3 spans 16 residues. Trimming removed 5 bases from V and 0 bases from J, with 14 bases in between. CDR1 and CDR2 from the germline V gene are SGHVS and FQNEAQ. The CDR3 is CASSTIQARSYNEQFF. The CDR3 DNA sequence: TGTGCCAGCAGCACCATCCAGGCCCGCTCCTACAATGAGCAGTTCTTC.

This clonotype came up a few times. This chain uses TRBV7-9 with TRBJ2-3; D is unclear. V was clipped by 1 base and J by 2 bases, with 10 bases between them. CDR1 and CDR2 (germline): SEHNR, FQNEAQ (reference sequence). There are 15 residues in the CDR3. The CDR3 spells CASSLGLRTTDTQYF. CDR3 DNA: TGTGCCAGCAGCTTAGGTCTGCGAACCACAGATACGCAGTATTTT.

The chain joins TRBV5-5 to TRBJ2-7, with 7 bases identical to TRBD1. The germline V gene encodes CDR1 SGHKS and CDR2 YYEKEE (reference sequence). This CDR3 region has 16 residues. J lost 3 bases, V lost 4 bases, and 13 bases had no gene match. The CDR3 region is CASSPEVGTVGYEQYF. For the CDR3, the DNA is TGTGCCAGCAGCCCTGAGGTTGGGACAGTGGGCTACGAGCAGTACTTC.

The CDR3 spells CASSPLGSGGTTDTQYF. The DNA for the CDR3 is TGTGCCAGCAGTCCCTTAGGGAGCGGGGGGACGACAGATACGCAGTATTTT. This chain joins TRBV6-6 and TRBJ2-3; TRBD2 matches at 9 bases. V shed 5 bases and J 3 bases; nucleotides not matched to a gene: 12. Germline V gene sequence: CDR1 MNHNY, CDR2 SVGAGI (reference sequence). The CDR3 runs 17 residues.

The rearrangement uses TRBV4-2 and TRBJ2-2; D gene ambiguous. CDR1 is LGHNA and CDR2 is YNFKEQ in the germline V gene. Trimming left V 0 bases short and J 6 bases short, with 11 bases between. CDR3 length equals 15 residues. The DNA for the CDR3 is TGTGCCAGCAGCCAAGAAGAGTCAGATTCCGGGGAGCTGTTTTTT. Its translation: CASSQEESDSGELFF.

CDR3 nucleotides: TGTGCCAGCAGTGAATACAGCGAAATGAACACTGAAGCTTTCTTT. Its translation: CASSEYSEMNTEAFF. The chain has TRBV25-1 and TRBJ1-1; no clear D. V lost 0 bases and J 0 bases, leaving 8 bases between the germline ends. The CDR3 totals 15 residues. CDR1 and CDR2 from the germline V gene are MGHDK and SYGVNS.

This rearrangement joins TRBV6-5 to TRBJ2-1; D uncertain. Per germline, CDR1 MNHEY and CDR2 SVGAGI. Trimming pared 4 bases from V and 5 bases from J, leaving 6 bases between. This CDR3 contains 12 residues. The CDR3: CASSFRDNEQFF. CDR3 DNA: TGTGCCAGCAGTTTCCGGGACAATGAGCAGTTCTTC.

This clonotype was detected a few times. The chain carries TRBV12-3 or TRBV12-4 and TRBJ1-5, with a tentative D call TRBD1 (6 bases). V lost 8 bases, J lost 5 bases, and 13 bases lay in between. There are 13 residues in the CDR3. CDR3 loop: CASRRDTDQPQHF. CDR3 bases: TGTGCCAGCCGGCGGGACACTGATCAGCCCCAGCATTTT.

This chain joins TRBV12-3 or TRBV12-4 and TRBJ2-7, with D unclear. Deletions cut 8 bases from V and 6 bases from J, with 11 bases between. The CDR3 contains 11 residues. CDR3 sequence: CASGVYGEQYF. In DNA form, the CDR3 reads TGTGCCAGCGGGGTTTATGGCGAGCAGTACTTC.

The genes are TRBV15 and TRBJ1-2; D may be TRBD1 (5 bases). V lost 2 bases, J lost 9 bases, and 13 bases lay in between. CDR3 length: 13 amino acids. Germline values: CDR1 LNHNV, CDR2 YYDKDF (reference sequence). CDR3 loop: CATSRSQGLSYTF. CDR3 DNA sequence: TGTGCCACCAGCAGAAGCCAGGGTTTAAGCTACACCTTC.

The chain has TRBV6-6 and TRBJ2-7, with TRBD2 matching 10 bases. CDR3 length: 15 amino acids. Germline loops: CDR1 MNHNY, CDR2 SVGAGI (reference sequence). With V trimmed by 0 bases and J by 3 bases, 2 bases remained unmatched. The CDR3 bases are TGTGCCAGCAGTTACTCCCGGACTAGCGGCTACGAGCAGTACTTC. Residues: CASSYSRTSGYEQYF.

The V call is TRBV6-5, the J call TRBJ2-1; the D gene is possibly TRBD2 (5 bases). CDR3 length: 14 amino acids. With 0 bases removed from V and 7 bases from J, the gap between germline ends came to 10 bases. Germline CDR1 MNHEY, CDR2 SVGAGI. The CDR3: CASSYSPPGNEQFF. The CDR3 region has the DNA TGTGCCAGCAGTTACTCGCCCCCGGGAAATGAGCAGTTCTTC.

The chain employs TRBV24-1 and TRBJ2-1; D call uncertain. The CDR3 is 12 residues long. Trimming took off 3 bases at V and 4 bases at J, with 3 bases between the two ends. Germline lookup yields CDR1 KGHDR and CDR2 SFDVKD. The DNA of the CDR3 is TGTGCCACCAGTGATGAGTACAATGAGCAGTTCTTC. Its protein is CATSDEYNEQFF.